The entry below gives a single T cell receptor (beta chain) sequence along with its context. Antigen specificity is unknown. The PCR contained 60 Vbeta and 13 Jbeta primers. The data were produced by immunoSEQ multiplex PCR, yet TCRdb's version contains in-frame clones alone and is incomplete. The sample includes roughly 160,000 clones, 81% seen only once; the top ten take roughly 13%. The data were taken from a study of cytomegalovirus exposure and HLA in healthy donors. It was healthy bone marrow donors who served as donors. Whole-study findings and limits: Reportedly, TCR beta sequences accurately predicted HLA-A and HLA-B alleles in most subjects. Several of the most significant clusters appeared, in a later analysis, to be linked to common viral pathogens. Cytomegalovirus-associated TCR beta chains were listed, numbering roughly 150.

V lost 5 bases and J 4 bases, leaving 15 bases between the germline ends. CDR1 is MNHNY, CDR2 SVGAGI, per germline (reference sequence). The CDR3 has 16 amino acids. Sequenced input: PBMCs. This receptor was identified in a woman aged 50 to 60 in good health and CMV-seronegative. The J gene is TRBJ2-6, the V gene TRBV6-6; a weak D match, TRBD1 (6 bases). CDR3 coding DNA: TGTGCCAGCAGTCCGGAAAGGGGGTCCGGGGCCAACGTCCTGACTTTC. Its translation: CASSPERGSGANVLTF.